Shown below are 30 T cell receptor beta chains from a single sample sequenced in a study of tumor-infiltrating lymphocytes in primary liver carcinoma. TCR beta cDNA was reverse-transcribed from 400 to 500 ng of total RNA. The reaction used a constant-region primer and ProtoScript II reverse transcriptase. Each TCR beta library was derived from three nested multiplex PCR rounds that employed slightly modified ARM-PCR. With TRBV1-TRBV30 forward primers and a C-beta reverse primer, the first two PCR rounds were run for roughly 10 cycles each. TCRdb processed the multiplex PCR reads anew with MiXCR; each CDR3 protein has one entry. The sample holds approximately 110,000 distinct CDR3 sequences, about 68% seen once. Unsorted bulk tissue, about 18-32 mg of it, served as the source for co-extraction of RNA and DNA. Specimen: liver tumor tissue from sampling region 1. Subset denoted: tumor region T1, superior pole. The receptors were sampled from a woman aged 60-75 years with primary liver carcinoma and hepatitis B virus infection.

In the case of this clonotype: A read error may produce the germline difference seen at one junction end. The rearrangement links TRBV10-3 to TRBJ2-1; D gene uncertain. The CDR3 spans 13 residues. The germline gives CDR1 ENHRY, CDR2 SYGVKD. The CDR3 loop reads CVITESSYNEQFF. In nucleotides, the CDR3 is TGTGTCATCACGGAAAGCTCCTACAATGAGCAGTTCTTT.

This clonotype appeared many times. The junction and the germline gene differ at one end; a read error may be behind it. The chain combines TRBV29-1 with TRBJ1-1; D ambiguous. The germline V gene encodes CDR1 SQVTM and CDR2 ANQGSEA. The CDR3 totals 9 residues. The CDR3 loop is CSVEESGRF. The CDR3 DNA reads TGCAGCGTTGAAGAGAGTGGGCGCTTT.

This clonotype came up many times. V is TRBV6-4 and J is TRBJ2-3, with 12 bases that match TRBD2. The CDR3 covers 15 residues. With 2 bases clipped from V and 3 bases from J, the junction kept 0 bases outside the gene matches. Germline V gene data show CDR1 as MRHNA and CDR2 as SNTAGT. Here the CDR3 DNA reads TGTGCCAGCAGTGACGGGACTAGCGGGACAGATACGCAGTATTTT. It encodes CASSDGTSGTDTQYF.

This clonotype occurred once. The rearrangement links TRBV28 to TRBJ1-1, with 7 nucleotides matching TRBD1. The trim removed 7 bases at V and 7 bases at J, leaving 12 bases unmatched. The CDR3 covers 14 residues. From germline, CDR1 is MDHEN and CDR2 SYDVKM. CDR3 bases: TGTGCCAGCACCGAGACAGGGCGTTGGATTGAAGCTTTCTTT. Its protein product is CASTETGRWIEAFF.

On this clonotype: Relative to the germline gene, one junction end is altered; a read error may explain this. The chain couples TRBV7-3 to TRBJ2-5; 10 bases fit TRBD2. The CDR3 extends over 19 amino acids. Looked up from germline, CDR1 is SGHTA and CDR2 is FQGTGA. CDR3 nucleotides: TGTGACAGCAGCTTAACGGGGGGTGTGCTAGCGGGAGCCCAGGAGACCCAGTACTTT. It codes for CDSSLTGGVLAGAQETQYF.

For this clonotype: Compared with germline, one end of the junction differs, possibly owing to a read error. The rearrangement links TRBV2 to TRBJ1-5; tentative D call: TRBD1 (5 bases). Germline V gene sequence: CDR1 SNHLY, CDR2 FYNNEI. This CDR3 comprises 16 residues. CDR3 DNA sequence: TGTGCCAGCAGTGAACGCAGGGTAAGGGGCAATCAGCCCCAACATTTT. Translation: CASSERRVRGNQPQHF.

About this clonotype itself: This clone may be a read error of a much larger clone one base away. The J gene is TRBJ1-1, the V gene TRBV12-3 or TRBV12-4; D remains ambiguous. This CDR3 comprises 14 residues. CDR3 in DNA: TGTGCCATCAGTTTAGGGCCAGGAAACACTGAAGCTTTCTTT. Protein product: CAISLGPGNTEAFF.

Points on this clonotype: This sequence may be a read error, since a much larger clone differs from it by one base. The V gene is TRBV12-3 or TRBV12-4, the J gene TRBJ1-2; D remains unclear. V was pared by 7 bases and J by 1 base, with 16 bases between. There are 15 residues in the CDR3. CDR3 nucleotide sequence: TGTGCCAGCACCCCCCTCGGAGGGAGTAACTATGGCTACACCTTC. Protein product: CASTPLGGSNYGYTF.

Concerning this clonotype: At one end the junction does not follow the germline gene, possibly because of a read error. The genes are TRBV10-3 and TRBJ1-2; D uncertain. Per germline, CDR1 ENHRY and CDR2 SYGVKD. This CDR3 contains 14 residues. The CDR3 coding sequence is TGTGCCATCAGTGATGGTAAAATGGGCTATGTCTACACCTTC. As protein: CAISDGKMGYVYTF.

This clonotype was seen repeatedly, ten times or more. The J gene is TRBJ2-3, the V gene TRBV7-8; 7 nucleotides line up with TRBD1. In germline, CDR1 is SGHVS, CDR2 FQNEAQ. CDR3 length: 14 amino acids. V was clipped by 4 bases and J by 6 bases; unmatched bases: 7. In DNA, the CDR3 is TGTGCCAGCAGCTATGAACAGGGGATGGATACGCAGTATTTT. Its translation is CASSYEQGMDTQYF.

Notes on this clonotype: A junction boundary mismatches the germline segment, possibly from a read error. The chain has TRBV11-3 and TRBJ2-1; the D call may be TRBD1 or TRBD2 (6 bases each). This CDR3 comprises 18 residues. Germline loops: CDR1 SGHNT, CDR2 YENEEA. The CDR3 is CANSLAHQGTRSSNEQFF. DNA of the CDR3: TGTGCCAACAGCCTAGCCCACCAGGGGACTCGATCCTCCAATGAGCAGTTCTTC.

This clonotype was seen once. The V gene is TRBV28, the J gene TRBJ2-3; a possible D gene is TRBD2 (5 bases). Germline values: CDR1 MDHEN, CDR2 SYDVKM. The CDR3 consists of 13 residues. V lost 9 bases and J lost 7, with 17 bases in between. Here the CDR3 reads CARSRRREYTQYF. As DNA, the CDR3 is TGTGCCAGGAGCCGGCGACGGGAATATACGCAGTATTTT.

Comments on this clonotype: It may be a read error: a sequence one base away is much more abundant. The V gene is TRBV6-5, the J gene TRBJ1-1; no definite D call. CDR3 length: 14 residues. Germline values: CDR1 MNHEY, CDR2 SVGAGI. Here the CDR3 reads CANSYSGPNTEAFF. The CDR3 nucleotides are TGTGCCAACAGTTACTCAGGACCGAACACTGAAGCTTTCTTT.

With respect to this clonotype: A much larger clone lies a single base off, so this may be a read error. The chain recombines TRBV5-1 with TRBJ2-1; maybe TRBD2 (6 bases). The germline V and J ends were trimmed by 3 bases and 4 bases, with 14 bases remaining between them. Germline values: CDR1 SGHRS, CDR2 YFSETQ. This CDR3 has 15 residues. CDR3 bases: TGCGCCAGCAGCTCCACTAGCTTTATTTACAATGAGCAGTTCTTC. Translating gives CASSSTSFIYNEQFF.

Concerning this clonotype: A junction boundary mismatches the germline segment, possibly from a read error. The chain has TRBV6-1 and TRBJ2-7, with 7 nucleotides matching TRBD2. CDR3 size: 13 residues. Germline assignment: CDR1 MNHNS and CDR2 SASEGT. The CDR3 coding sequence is TGTGCCATCAGTGCGGGGGACGGGTACGAGCAGTACTTC. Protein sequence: CAISAGDGYEQYF.

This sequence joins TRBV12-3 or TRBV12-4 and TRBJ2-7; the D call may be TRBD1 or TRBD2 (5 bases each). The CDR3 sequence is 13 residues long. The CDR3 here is CISTPGPPGEQYF. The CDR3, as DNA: TGTATCAGCACCCCGGGACCGCCTGGCGAGCAGTACTTC.

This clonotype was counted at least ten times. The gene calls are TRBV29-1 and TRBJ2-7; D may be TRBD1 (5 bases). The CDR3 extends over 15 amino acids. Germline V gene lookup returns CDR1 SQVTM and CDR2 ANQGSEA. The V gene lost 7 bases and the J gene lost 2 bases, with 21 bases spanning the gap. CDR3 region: CSARVERAPTYEQYF. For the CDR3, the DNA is TGCAGCGCCAGGGTGGAAAGGGCCCCCACCTACGAGCAGTACTTC.

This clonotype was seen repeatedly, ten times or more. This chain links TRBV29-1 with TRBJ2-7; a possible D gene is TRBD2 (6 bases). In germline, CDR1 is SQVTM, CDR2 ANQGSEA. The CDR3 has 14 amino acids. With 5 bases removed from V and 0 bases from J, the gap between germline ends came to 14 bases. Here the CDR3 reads CSVRGTGRSYEQYF. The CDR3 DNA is TGCAGCGTTCGAGGGACTGGCCGCTCCTACGAGCAGTACTTC.

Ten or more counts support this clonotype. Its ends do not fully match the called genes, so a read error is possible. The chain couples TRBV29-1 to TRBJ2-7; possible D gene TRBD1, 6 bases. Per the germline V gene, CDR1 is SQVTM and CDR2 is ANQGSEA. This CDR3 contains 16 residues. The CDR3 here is CSVEGDNTGIMDEQYF. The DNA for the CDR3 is TGCAGCGTGGAAGGGGATAACACAGGGATCATGGACGAGCAGTACTTC.

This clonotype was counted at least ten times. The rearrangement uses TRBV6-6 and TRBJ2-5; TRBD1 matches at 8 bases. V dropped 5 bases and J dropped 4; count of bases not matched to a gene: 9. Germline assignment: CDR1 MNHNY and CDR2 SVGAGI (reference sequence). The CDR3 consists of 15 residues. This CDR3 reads CASSTKTGGLETQYF. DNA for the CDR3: TGTGCCAGCAGTACAAAAACAGGGGGTCTAGAGACCCAGTACTTC.

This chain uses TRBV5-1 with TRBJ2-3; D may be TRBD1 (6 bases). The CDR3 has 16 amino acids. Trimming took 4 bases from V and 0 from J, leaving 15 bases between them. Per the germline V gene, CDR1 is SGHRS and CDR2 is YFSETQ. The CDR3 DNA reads TGCGCCAGCAGCCCGGCAGGGGACCCTAGCACAGATACGCAGTATTTT. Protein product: CASSPAGDPSTDTQYF.

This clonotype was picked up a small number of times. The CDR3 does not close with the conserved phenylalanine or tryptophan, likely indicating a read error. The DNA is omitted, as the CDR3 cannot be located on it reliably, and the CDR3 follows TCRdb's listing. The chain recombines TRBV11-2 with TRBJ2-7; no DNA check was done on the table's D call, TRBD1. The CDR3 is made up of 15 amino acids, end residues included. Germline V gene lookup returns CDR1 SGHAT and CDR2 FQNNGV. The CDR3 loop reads CASSLEKGQGYEQYS.

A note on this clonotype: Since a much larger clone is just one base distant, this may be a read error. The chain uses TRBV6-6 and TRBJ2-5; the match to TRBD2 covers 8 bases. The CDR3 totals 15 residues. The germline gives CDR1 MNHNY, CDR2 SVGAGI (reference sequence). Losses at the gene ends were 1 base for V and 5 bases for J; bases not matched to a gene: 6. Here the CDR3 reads CASSYLTGGRETQYF. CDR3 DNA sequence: TGTGCCAGCAGTTACTTAACGGGAGGGAGGGAGACCCAGTACTTC.

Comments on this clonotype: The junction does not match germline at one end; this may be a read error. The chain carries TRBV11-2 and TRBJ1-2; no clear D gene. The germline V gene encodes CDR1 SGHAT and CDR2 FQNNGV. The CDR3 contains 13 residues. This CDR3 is CVSSLDPTYGYTF. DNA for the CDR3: TGTGTCAGCAGCTTAGATCCGACATATGGTTACACCTTC.

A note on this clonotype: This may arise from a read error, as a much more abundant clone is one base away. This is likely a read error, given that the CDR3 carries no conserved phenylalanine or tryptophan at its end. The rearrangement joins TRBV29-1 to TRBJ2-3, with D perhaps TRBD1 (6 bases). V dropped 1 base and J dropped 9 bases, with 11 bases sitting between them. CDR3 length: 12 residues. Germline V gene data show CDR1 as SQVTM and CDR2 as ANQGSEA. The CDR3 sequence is CSVEVYQGTQYV. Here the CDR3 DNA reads TGCAGCGTTGAAGTTTATCAGGGGACGCAGTATGTT.

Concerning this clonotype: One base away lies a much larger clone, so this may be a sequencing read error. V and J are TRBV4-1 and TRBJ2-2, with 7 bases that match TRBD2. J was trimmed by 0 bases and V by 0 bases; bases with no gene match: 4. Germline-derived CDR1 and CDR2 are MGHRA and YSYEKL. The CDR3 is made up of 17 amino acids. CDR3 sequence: CASSQEGGWPNTGELFF. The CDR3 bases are TGCGCCAGCAGCCAAGAGGGGGGGTGGCCGAACACCGGGGAGCTGTTTTTT.

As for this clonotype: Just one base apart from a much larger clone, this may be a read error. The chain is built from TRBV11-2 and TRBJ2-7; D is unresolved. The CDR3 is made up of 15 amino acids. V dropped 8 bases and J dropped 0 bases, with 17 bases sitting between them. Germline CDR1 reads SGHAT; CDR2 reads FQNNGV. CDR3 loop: CASGPLRFSSYEQYF. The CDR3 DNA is TGTGCCAGCGGCCCCCTGAGGTTTAGCTCCTACGAGCAGTACTTC.

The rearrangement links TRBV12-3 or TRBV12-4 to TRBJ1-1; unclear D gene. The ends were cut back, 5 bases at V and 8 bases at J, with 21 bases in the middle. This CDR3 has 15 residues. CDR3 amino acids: CASSILDRLLREAFF. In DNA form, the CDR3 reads TGTGCCAGCAGTATCCTGGACCGTCTCTTAAGGGAAGCTTTCTTT.

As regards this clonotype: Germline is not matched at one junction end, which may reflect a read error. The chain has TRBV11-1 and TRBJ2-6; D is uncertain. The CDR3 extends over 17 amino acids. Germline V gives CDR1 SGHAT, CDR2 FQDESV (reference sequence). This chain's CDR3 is CASSALGFSSWANVLTF. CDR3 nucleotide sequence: TGTGCCAGCAGTGCCCTCGGGTTCAGCTCTTGGGCCAACGTCCTGACTTTC.

DNA of the CDR3: TGCGCCAGCAGCTCGCGGGGGACAGGGGCGGCAGATACGCAGTATTTT. This codes for CASSSRGTGAADTQYF. The chain combines TRBV5-1 with TRBJ2-3, with 10 nucleotides matching TRBD1. This CDR3 has 16 amino acids. CDR1 and CDR2 from the germline V gene are SGHRS and YFSETQ. V shed 3 bases and J 4 bases; nucleotides not matched to a gene: 8.